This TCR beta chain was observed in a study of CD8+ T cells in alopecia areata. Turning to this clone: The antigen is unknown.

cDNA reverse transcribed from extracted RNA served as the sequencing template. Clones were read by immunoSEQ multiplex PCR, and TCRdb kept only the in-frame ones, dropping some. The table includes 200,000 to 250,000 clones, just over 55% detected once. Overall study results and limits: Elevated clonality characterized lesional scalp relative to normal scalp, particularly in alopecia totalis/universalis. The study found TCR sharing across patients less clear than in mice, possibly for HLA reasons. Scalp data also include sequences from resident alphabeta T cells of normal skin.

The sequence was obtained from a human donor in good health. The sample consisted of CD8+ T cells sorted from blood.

CDR3: CASSTAFQAGPDGQPQHF. The DNA of the CDR3 is TGTGCCAGCAGTACGGCGTTCCAAGCTGGCCCCGACGGTCAGCCCCAGCATTTT. The J gene is TRBJ1-5, the V gene TRBV6-7; no clear D. TRBV6-7 is placed among ORFs of uncertain function. With 5 bases removed from V and 6 bases from J, the gap between germline ends came to 26 bases. The CDR3 extends over 18 amino acids.